The sample holds a few counts of the clone carrying this T cell receptor beta chain. Its antigen is unknown. Those with hyperthyroidism were 18 to 65 years old, newly diagnosed, and ill for under 2 months. When hyperthyroidism was first diagnosed, the blood sample was taken, preceding any ophthalmopathy symptoms. V lost 2 bases, J lost 7 bases, and 5 bases stayed unmatched. Germline values: CDR1 SGHTS, CDR2 YDEGEE. The CDR3 consists of 14 residues. The source of the sample is a study of T cells in Graves' hyperthyroidism and ophthalmopathy. General observations from the study: Prediction of ophthalmopathy progression came a median 6.5 months pre-onset.

Regions amplified from RNA transcripts were the TCR beta CDR3 regions. A set of HTBI primers served as the primers for a first-round RT-PCR of the TCR CDR3. From the multiplex PCR reads, TCRdb called clonotypes with MiXCR, one entry per CDR3 protein. Here the sample spans about 380,000 distinct CDR3 sequences, approximately 15% being singletons. Material for sequencing was blood. The clonotype comes from a man aged 25 to 40 with Graves' hyperthyroidism that later progressed to Graves' ophthalmopathy. The chain employs TRBV5-8 and TRBJ1-5, with TRBD1 identical over 8 bases. This chain's CDR3 is CASSFQGAGQPQHF. The CDR3 DNA reads TGTGCCAGCAGCTTTCAGGGGGCCGGACAGCCCCAGCATTTT.